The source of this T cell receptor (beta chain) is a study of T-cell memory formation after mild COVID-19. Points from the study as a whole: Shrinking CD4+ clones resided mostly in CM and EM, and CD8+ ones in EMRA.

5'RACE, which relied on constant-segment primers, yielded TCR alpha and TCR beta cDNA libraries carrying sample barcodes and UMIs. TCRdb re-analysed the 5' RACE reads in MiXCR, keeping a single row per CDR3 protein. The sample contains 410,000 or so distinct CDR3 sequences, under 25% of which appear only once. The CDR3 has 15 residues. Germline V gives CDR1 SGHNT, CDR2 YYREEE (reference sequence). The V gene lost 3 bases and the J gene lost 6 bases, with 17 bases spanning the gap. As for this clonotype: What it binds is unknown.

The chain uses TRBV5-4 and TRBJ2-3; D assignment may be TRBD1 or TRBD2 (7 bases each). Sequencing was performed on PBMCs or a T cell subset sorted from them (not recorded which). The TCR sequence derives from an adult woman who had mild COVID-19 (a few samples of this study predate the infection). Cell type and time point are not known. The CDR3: CASSSPYRGGDTQYF. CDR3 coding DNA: TGTGCCAGCAGCTCGCCATACAGGGGAGGGGATACGCAGTATTTT.